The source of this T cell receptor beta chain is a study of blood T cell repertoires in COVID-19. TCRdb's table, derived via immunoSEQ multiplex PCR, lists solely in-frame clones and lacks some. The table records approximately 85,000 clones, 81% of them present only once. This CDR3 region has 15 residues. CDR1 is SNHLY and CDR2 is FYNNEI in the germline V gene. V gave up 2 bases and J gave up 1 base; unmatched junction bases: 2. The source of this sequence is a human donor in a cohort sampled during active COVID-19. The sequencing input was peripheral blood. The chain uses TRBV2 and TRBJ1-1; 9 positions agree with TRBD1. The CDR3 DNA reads TGTGCCAGCAGTGAAATGGGACAGGGGAACACTGAAGCTTTCTTT. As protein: CASSEMGQGNTEAFF.